Below are 20 T cell receptor beta chains sequenced from a single sample in a study of shared T cell receptors in the human thymus. Assay: immunoSEQ multiplex PCR; the TCRdb copy retains only in-frame clones and omits some. The sample contains 700,000 to 750,000 clones, 75% to 90% of which appear only once. In addition, the sample was reused for a study of human thymus T cells.

The material sequenced was thymocytes. These receptors came from a girl under three years old with a congenital heart defect.

CDR3 residues: CASSPYEAGVLALHF. The CDR3 DNA reads TGTGCCAGCTCACCATACGAGGCCGGGGTTTTGGCCCTCCACTTT. The chain links TRBV18 to TRBJ1-6; no definite D call. Per germline, CDR1 KGHSH and CDR2 LQKENI. This CDR3 is built from 15 residues. V dropped 2 bases and J dropped 14 bases, with 19 bases sitting between them.

The sample holds a few counts of this clone. This chain uses TRBV6-5 with TRBJ2-7; 9 positions match TRBD2. The CDR3 extends over 15 amino acids. The junction had 5 bases not matched to a gene; V was cut back by 0 bases and J by 5 bases. CDR1 and CDR2 from the germline V gene are MNHEY and SVGAGI. The CDR3 spells CASSYSGTSSHEQYF. For the CDR3, the DNA is TGTGCCAGCAGTTACTCGGGGACTAGCAGCCACGAGCAGTACTTC.

The chain is built from TRBV7-2 and TRBJ2-4, with D tentatively TRBD1 (6 bases). V was cut by 6 bases and J by 5 bases, with 20 bases left in between. The CDR3 covers 16 residues. Germline lookup yields CDR1 SGHTA and CDR2 FQGNSA. This CDR3 is CASSSYIRGQENIQYF. DNA for the CDR3: TGTGCCAGCAGTTCTTATATTCGGGGACAAGAAAACATTCAGTACTTC. Supplemented by reference TRBV7-2 and TRBJ2-4, the full variable domain reads GAGVSQSPSNKVTEKGKDVELRCDPISGHTALYWYRQSLGQGLEFLIYFQGNSAPDKSGLPSDRFSAERTGGSVSTLTIQRTQQEDSAVYLCASSSYIRGQENIQYFGAGTRLSVL.

V is TRBV6-6 and J is TRBJ1-2; 9 nucleotides align to TRBD1. The V segment lost 0 bases and the J segment 8 bases; nucleotides outside the gene matches: 7. The CDR3 runs to 15 residues. CDR1 and CDR2 (germline): MNHNY, SVGAGI (reference sequence). The DNA for the CDR3 is TGTGCCAGCAGTTACTCACAGGGGGCCCCGGGGGGCTACACCTTC. It encodes CASSYSQGAPGGYTF.

The chain carries TRBV6-4 and TRBJ2-5; D not resolved. The CDR3 loop spans 15 amino acids. Germline V lookup: CDR1 MRHNA, CDR2 SNTAGT. Trimming removed 5 bases from V and 2 bases from J, with 15 bases in between. CDR3 amino acids: CASSMSPERQETQYF. The DNA for the CDR3 is TGTGCCAGCAGTATGTCTCCGGAGAGACAAGAGACCCAGTACTTC.

This clone was found once. This sample also contains other DNA sequences that code for the same CDR3. The CDR3 DNA follows: TGTGCCAGCAGCCCCACTAGCGGGAGCTCCTACGAGCAGTACTTC. Translated: CASSPTSGSSYEQYF. The chain is built from TRBV7-9 and TRBJ2-7; 11 bases line up with TRBD2. Germline trimming cut 5 bases from V and 0 bases from J; bases unmatched to any gene: 3. Germline values: CDR1 SEHNR, CDR2 FQNEAQ (reference sequence). The CDR3 sequence is 15 residues long. The entire variable domain, with the rest obtained from reference TRBV7-9 and TRBJ2-7, is as follows: DTGVSQNPRHKITKRGQNVTFRCDPISEHNRLYWYRQTLGQGPEFLTYFQNEAQLEKSRLLSDRFSAERPKGSFSTLEIQRTEQGDSAMYLCASSPTSGSSYEQYFGPGTRLTVT.

The chain recombines TRBV10-3 with TRBJ2-1; weak D call: TRBD2 (6 bases). This CDR3 is 15 amino acids long. Per germline, CDR1 ENHRY and CDR2 SYGVKD. V lost 7 bases to trimming and J lost 4 bases, with 17 bases between them. CDR3 DNA sequence: TGTGCCATCAAAACCAAGACGGGGAGGTACAATGAGCAGTTCTTC. Protein sequence: CAIKTKTGRYNEQFF.

This clone appeared a single time. CDR3 protein: CASSQDGGKSSLPSTDTQYF. The CDR3 DNA reads TGCGCCAGCAGCCAAGACGGGGGTAAGAGTTCCCTTCCTAGCACAGATACGCAGTATTTT. This rearrangement joins TRBV4-1 to TRBJ2-3; weak D call: TRBD2 (6 bases). The CDR3 runs 20 residues. Per germline, CDR1 MGHRA and CDR2 YSYEKL. Trimming pared 0 bases from V and 0 bases from J, leaving 22 bases between.

This clone has a single count. This sequence joins TRBV9 and TRBJ1-2, with a weak D call TRBD1 (5 bases). V was clipped by 2 bases and J by 0 bases, with 23 bases between them. The CDR3 contains 19 residues. The germline V gene encodes CDR1 SGDLS and CDR2 YYNGEE. CDR3 bases: TGTGCCAGCAGCGTCGCGAGGGAGGACACCCAATATGCTAACTATGGCTACACCTTC. Its protein is CASSVAREDTQYANYGYTF.

The rearrangement uses TRBV9 and TRBJ1-3, with a possible D match to TRBD1 (6 bases). Germline V gene data show CDR1 as SGDLS and CDR2 as YYNGEE. V lost 4 bases to trimming and J lost 2 bases, with 13 bases between them. There are 15 residues in the CDR3. The CDR3: CASSPPQGTGNTIYF. Here the CDR3 DNA reads TGTGCCAGCAGCCCTCCTCAGGGGACTGGAAACACCATATATTTT. The whole variable domain, filled in from reference TRBV9 and TRBJ1-3, reads DSGVTQTPKHLITATGQRVTLRCSPRSGDLSVYWYQQSLDQGLQFLIQYYNGEERAKGNILERFSAQQFPDLHSELNLSSLELGDSALYFCASSPPQGTGNTIYFGEGSWLTVV.

The rearrangement uses TRBV4-1 and TRBJ2-7, with D possibly being TRBD2 (5 bases). Germline V gene sequence: CDR1 MGHRA, CDR2 YSYEKL. CDR3 length: 12 amino acids. Trimming pared 5 bases from V and 5 bases from J, leaving 10 bases between. The CDR3: CASSSPGDEQYF. CDR3 bases: TGCGCCAGCAGCTCTCCCGGGGACGAGCAGTACTTC.

V usage is TRBV28 and J usage is TRBJ1-5; a possible D gene is TRBD1 (5 bases). This CDR3 comprises 17 residues. Germline lookup yields CDR1 MDHEN and CDR2 SYDVKM. Trimming cost V 3 bases and J 0 bases, with 15 bases left between them. The CDR3 loop reads CASSFSRGRYSNQPQHF. In nucleotides, the CDR3 is TGTGCCAGCAGTTTTAGTAGGGGCCGCTATAGCAATCAGCCCCAGCATTTT. Looking up the rest from reference TRBV28 and TRBJ1-5 gives the full variable domain: DVKVTQSSRYLVKRTGEKVFLECVQDMDHENMFWYRQDPGLGLRLIYFSYDVKMKEKGDIPEGYSVSREKKERFSLILESASTNQTSMYLCASSFSRGRYSNQPQHFGDGTRLSIL.

This rearrangement joins TRBV7-2 to TRBJ2-3, with TRBD1 as a possible D gene (6 bases). The V gene's germline CDR1 is SGHTA and CDR2 FQGNSA. The CDR3 is made up of 18 amino acids. Trimming cost V 3 bases and J 6 bases, with 25 bases left between them. The CDR3 nucleotides read TGTGCCAGCAGCTTCCACCTTGGGGGCCCTCCAACAGGGGATACGCAGTATTTT. Translation: CASSFHLGGPPTGDTQYF.

This chain uses TRBV5-1 with TRBJ1-6; D call uncertain. This CDR3 comprises 15 residues. V was shortened by 4 bases and J by 1 base, with 9 bases between the two germline ends. Germline V lookup: CDR1 SGHRS, CDR2 YFSETQ. The CDR3 reads CASSLLGSYNSPLHF. The DNA for the CDR3 is TGCGCCAGCAGCCTCCTAGGTTCCTATAATTCACCCCTCCACTTT. The variable domain in full, with the rest retrieved from reference TRBV5-1 and TRBJ1-6, is KAGVTQTPRYLIKTRGQQVTLSCSPISGHRSVSWYQQTPGQGLQFLFEYFSETQRNKGNFPGRFSGRQFSNSRSEMNVSTLELGDSALYLCASSLLGSYNSPLHFGNGTRLTVT.

This clone was detected once. The V gene is TRBV9, the J gene TRBJ2-1; TRBD2 aligns across 9 bases. The junction had 16 bases not matched to a gene; V was cut back by 0 bases and J by 9 bases. CDR1 is SGDLS, CDR2 YYNGEE, per germline. This CDR3 spans 18 amino acids. The chain's CDR3 is CASSVVGLAGPNRSEQFF. Written as DNA, the CDR3 is TGTGCCAGCAGCGTAGTAGGGCTAGCGGGGCCGAACCGGAGTGAGCAGTTCTTC.

The chain links TRBV5-1 to TRBJ2-5, with 7 bases matching TRBD1. Germline V gene sequence: CDR1 SGHRS, CDR2 YFSETQ. The CDR3 loop spans 14 amino acids. Trimming cost V 6 bases and J 5 bases; bases outside gene matches: 10. The chain's CDR3 is CASTRARQGETQYF. The CDR3 bases are TGCGCCAGCACCAGGGCGAGACAGGGCGAGACCCAGTACTTC.

V gene TRBV30 combines with J gene TRBJ2-2, with D unresolved. V was shortened by 2 bases and J by 6 bases, with 10 bases between the two germline ends. Germline V gene lookup returns CDR1 GTSNPN and CDR2 SVGIG (reference sequence). The CDR3 contains 13 residues. The CDR3: CAWSNPGSGELFF. CDR3 nucleotide sequence: TGTGCCTGGAGTAACCCAGGCTCCGGGGAGCTGTTTTTT. The whole variable domain, filled in from reference TRBV30 and TRBJ2-2, reads SQTIHQWPATLVQPVGSPLSLECTVEGTSNPNLYWYRQAAGRGLQLLFYSVGIGQISSEVPQNLSASRPQDRQFILSSKKLLLSDSGFYLCAWSNPGSGELFFGEGSRLTVL.

Here the CDR3 reads CASSHPNTLVTLAGEQYF. For the CDR3, the DNA is TGCGCCAGCAGCCATCCCAACACGCTAGTGACATTAGCGGGAGAGCAGTACTTC. The chain joins TRBV4-1 to TRBJ2-7, with 8 bases fitting TRBD2. J lost 7 bases, V lost 3 bases, and 20 bases had no gene match. The CDR3 has 18 amino acids. Germline-derived CDR1 and CDR2 are MGHRA and YSYEKL.

V and J are TRBV28 and TRBJ1-5; 10 bases match TRBD1. This CDR3 comprises 15 residues. Germline V gene lookup returns CDR1 MDHEN and CDR2 SYDVKM. V lost 7 bases and J lost 4; bases outside the gene matches: 7. The CDR3 sequence: CASKDRGGQNQPQHF. In nucleotides, the CDR3 is TGTGCCAGCAAGGACAGGGGGGGCCAAAATCAGCCCCAGCATTTT.

The rearrangement joins TRBV5-6 to TRBJ2-3, with D tentatively TRBD2 (6 bases). Germline CDR1 is SGHDT and CDR2 is YYEEEE. Deletions cut 4 bases from V and 6 bases from J, with 18 bases between. The CDR3 covers 15 residues. CDR3 protein: CASSPAAGKADTQYF. CDR3 nucleotides: TGTGCCAGCAGCCCGGCTGCGGGGAAAGCGGATACGCAGTATTTT.